Shown below are 30 T cell receptor beta chains from a single sample sequenced in a study of T-cell memory formation after mild COVID-19. TCRdb reprocessed the 5' RACE reads with MiXCR, giving one entry per CDR3 protein. The table lists a few hundred thousand distinct CDR3 sequences, 15% to 20% of them singletons. The sample was PBMCs or a T cell subset sorted from them (not recorded which). Receptors originate from a man aged 18 to 29 who had mild COVID-19 (a few samples of this study predate the infection). Cell type and time point are not known.

This clonotype was counted between two and nine times. V is TRBV10-3 and J is TRBJ2-5; D uncertain. Germline V gives CDR1 ENHRY, CDR2 SYGVKD. V shed 0 bases and J shed 4 bases, with 12 bases lying between them. CDR3 length equals 15 residues. The CDR3 protein is CAISESGRQIETQYF. The DNA of the CDR3 is TGTGCCATCAGTGAGTCGGGCCGACAAATAGAGACCCAGTACTTC.

This chain's CDR3 is CASSYTDLTGYTF. In DNA, the CDR3 is TGTGCCAGCAGCTACACGGACTTAACGGGCTACACCTTC. This rearrangement joins TRBV2 to TRBJ1-2; D call uncertain. From germline, CDR1 is SNHLY and CDR2 FYNNEI. The V gene lost 6 bases and the J gene lost 8 bases, with 16 bases spanning the gap. The CDR3 length is 13 residues.

This clonotype was observed a few times. The chain couples TRBV29-1 to TRBJ2-2, with 9 bases that match TRBD2. J was trimmed by 8 bases and V by 1 base; bases with no gene match: 8. The CDR3 spans 15 residues. The germline gives CDR1 SQVTM, CDR2 ANQGSEA. The CDR3 DNA reads TGCAGCGTTGAAGCTAGCGGGGACGACCCGGGGGAGCTGTTTTTT. Its protein is CSVEASGDDPGELFF.

V gene TRBV5-6 combines with J gene TRBJ1-6, with D tentatively TRBD1 (5 bases). V lost 2 bases, J lost 13 bases, and 16 bases lay in between. The CDR3 contains 14 residues. Germline V lookup: CDR1 SGHDT, CDR2 YYEEEE. The CDR3 DNA follows: TGTGCCAGCAGCTTAGCGGGGCCCTGGACCCCCCTCCACTTT. Protein product: CASSLAGPWTPLHF.

This clonotype was recorded a few times. The V and J genes are TRBV5-5 and TRBJ2-7; a weak D match, TRBD2 (6 bases). V gave up 4 bases and J gave up 3 bases, with 14 bases separating them. Looked up from germline, CDR1 is SGHKS and CDR2 is YYEKEE (reference sequence). The CDR3 runs to 14 residues. CDR3 sequence (DNA): TGTGCCAGCAGCCGCGGAGGGACCGGCTACGAGCAGTACTTC. Its translation is CASSRGGTGYEQYF.

The chain uses TRBV30 and TRBJ2-7; 7 nucleotides line up with TRBD1. CDR3 size: 13 residues. Per germline, CDR1 GTSNPN and CDR2 SVGIG (reference sequence). V lost 1 base to trimming and J lost 3 bases; unmatched junction nucleotides: 3. The CDR3 sequence is CAWSADRDYEQYF. The CDR3 DNA reads as TGTGCCTGGAGTGCCGACAGGGACTACGAGCAGTACTTC.

This clonotype turned up a few times. This chain uses TRBV4-2 with TRBJ1-5; D uncertain. CDR1 and CDR2 from the germline V gene are LGHNA and YNFKEQ. V dropped 0 bases and J dropped 2 bases, with 14 bases sitting between them. This CDR3 has 17 amino acids. DNA of the CDR3: TGTGCCAGCAGCCAAGATAGCGCCTCGCGGGGCAATCAGCCCCAGCATTTT. It yields the protein CASSQDSASRGNQPQHF.

V is TRBV20-1 and J is TRBJ2-3; 7 nucleotides line up with TRBD2. Per the germline V gene, CDR1 is DFQATT and CDR2 is SNEGSKA (reference sequence). The J segment lost 6 bases and the V segment lost 0 bases, leaving 9 bases of the junction unmatched. CDR3 length: 15 amino acids. The CDR3 coding sequence is TGCAGTGCTAGAGATCCAGAGCGGGGTAGCGATACGCAGTATTTT. Translation: CSARDPERGSDTQYF.

The chain employs TRBV7-6 and TRBJ2-3; D remains ambiguous. The CDR3 length is 16 residues. CDR1 SGHVS and CDR2 FNYEAQ come from the germline V gene. The V end was cut by 2 bases, the J end by 2 bases, with 14 bases between. The CDR3 coding sequence is TGTGCCAGCAGCTTACGCACTCCAGAGTCCACAGATACGCAGTATTTT. This sequence encodes CASSLRTPESTDTQYF. Full variable domain (remainder filled in from reference TRBV7-6 and TRBJ2-3): GAGVSQSPRYKVTKRGQDVALRCDPISGHVSLYWYRQALGQGPEFLTYFNYEAQQDKSGLPNDRFSAERPEGSISTLTIQRTEQRDSAMYRCASSLRTPESTDTQYFGPGTRLTVL.

On this clonotype: An end of the junction does not agree with germline; a read error may underlie this. V gene TRBV20-1 combines with J gene TRBJ1-1; D is perhaps TRBD1 (6 bases). Germline loops: CDR1 DFQATT, CDR2 SNEGSKA (reference sequence). The CDR3 totals 14 residues. CDR3 sequence: CSARGARGPTEAFF. In DNA, the CDR3 is TGTAGTGCTAGGGGGGCACGCGGGCCCACTGAAGCTTTCTTT.

The table lists this clonotype with a few counts. The chain employs TRBV28 and TRBJ2-3; D gene uncertain. Trimming took 6 bases from V and 6 from J, leaving 10 bases between them. CDR3 length equals 12 residues. CDR1 is MDHEN, CDR2 SYDVKM, per germline. The CDR3 bases are TGTGCCAGCAGGATAATAGGGGATACGCAGTATTTT. Its translation: CASRIIGDTQYF. The whole variable domain, remainder taken from reference TRBV28 and TRBJ2-3, is DVKVTQSSRYLVKRTGEKVFLECVQDMDHENMFWYRQDPGLGLRLIYFSYDVKMKEKGDIPEGYSVSREKKERFSLILESASTNQTSMYLCASRIIGDTQYFGPGTRLTVL.

This clonotype was seen once. This rearrangement joins TRBV6-5 to TRBJ2-3, with D uncertain. Trimming removed 7 bases at V and 2 bases at J, with 10 bases between. Germline V lookup: CDR1 MNHEY, CDR2 SVGAGI. The length of the CDR3 is 13 residues. The CDR3 nucleotides read TGTGCCAGCAAGTTGGGGTTCACAGATACGCAGTATTTT. It specifies CASKLGFTDTQYF.

The chain employs TRBV20-1 and TRBJ2-5; 7 bases are a match to TRBD2. The CDR3 extends over 14 amino acids. The junction had 11 bases not matched to a gene; V was cut back by 5 bases and J by 5 bases. Looked up from germline, CDR1 is DFQATT and CDR2 is SNEGSKA (reference sequence). For the CDR3, the DNA is TGCAGTGCTTCCCCACTACTCGGGAGGGAGACCCAGTACTTC. This codes for CSASPLLGRETQYF.

V and J are TRBV6-6 and TRBJ2-3, with TRBD2 matching 11 bases. Trimming took 7 bases from V and 5 from J; bases not matched to a gene: 8. CDR1 and CDR2 from the germline V gene are MNHNY and SVGAGI (reference sequence). The CDR3 totals 15 residues. In DNA, the CDR3 is TGTGCCAGCAATGATAGCGGGGGGGCCAAAGATACGCAGTATTTT. It codes for CASNDSGGAKDTQYF.

In DNA form, the CDR3 reads TGTGCCAGCAGATACCCCGCTCCTGGAAACACCATATATTTT. Residues: CASRYPAPGNTIYF. The rearrangement joins TRBV12-3 or TRBV12-4 to TRBJ1-3; D remains unclear. V gave up 6 bases and J gave up 2 bases, with 11 bases separating them. The CDR3 covers 14 residues.

This clonotype was observed a handful of times. The rearrangement uses TRBV20-1 and TRBJ2-1; 9 bases match TRBD2. The J segment lost 1 base and the V segment lost 5 bases, leaving 12 bases of the junction unmatched. Germline CDR1 is DFQATT and CDR2 is SNEGSKA (reference sequence). The CDR3 is made up of 17 amino acids. The CDR3 nucleotides read TGCAGTGCTGGTAGGCTAGCGGGGACGGGGTCCTACAATGAGCAGTTCTTC. Translating gives CSAGRLAGTGSYNEQFF.

There are many counts of this clonotype. The chain couples TRBV5-6 to TRBJ1-2, with D perhaps matching TRBD1 (5 bases). Germline loops: CDR1 SGHDT, CDR2 YYEEEE. V was trimmed by 5 bases and J by 10 bases, leaving 21 bases between them. The CDR3 spans 14 residues. The chain's CDR3 is CASSPLAVGGVYTF. In DNA, the CDR3 is TGTGCCAGCAGTCCCTTAGCGGTTGGAGGGGTCTACACCTTC.

This chain joins TRBV27 and TRBJ2-5, with a possible D match to TRBD1 (6 bases). This CDR3 has 13 amino acids. V was pared by 3 bases and J by 4 bases, with 9 bases between. Germline V gives CDR1 MNHEY, CDR2 SMNVEV (reference sequence). CDR3 loop: CASSFDRIETQYF. The CDR3 DNA is TGTGCCAGCAGTTTCGACAGGATAGAGACCCAGTACTTC.

At least ten counts were recorded for this clonotype. The rearrangement uses TRBV7-9 and TRBJ2-7, with TRBD2 matching over 8 bases. This CDR3 comprises 13 residues. V dropped 8 bases and J dropped 6; count of bases not matched to a gene: 9. CDR1 and CDR2 (germline): SEHNR, FQNEAQ (reference sequence). The CDR3 nucleotides are TGTGCCAGCGCCCCAGCGGGGGTCGGCGAGCAGTACTTC. This gives the protein CASAPAGVGEQYF.

The chain couples TRBV20-1 to TRBJ1-1; D not resolved. Per germline, CDR1 DFQATT and CDR2 SNEGSKA (reference sequence). This CDR3 is 15 amino acids long. The V end lost 6 bases, the J end lost 0 bases, and 17 bases lay between the germline ends. CDR3 in amino acids: CSASLAGILNTEAFF. CDR3 in DNA: TGCAGTGCGTCCTTGGCGGGGATTTTGAACACTGAAGCTTTCTTT.

Only a few counts were recorded for this clonotype. The V call is TRBV10-3, the J call TRBJ2-2; TRBD2 is a possible D gene (5 bases). The CDR3 sequence is 14 residues long. Germline-derived CDR1 and CDR2 are ENHRY and SYGVKD. V lost 5 bases and J 3 bases, leaving 10 bases between the germline ends. In DNA form, the CDR3 reads TGTGCCATCAGTCGGGGATACGACACCGGGGAGCTGTTTTTT. Translation: CAISRGYDTGELFF.

The chain has TRBV10-3 and TRBJ2-1; perhaps TRBD2 as D (6 bases). Germline V gene data show CDR1 as ENHRY and CDR2 as SYGVKD. The ends were cut back, 6 bases at V and 7 bases at J, with 16 bases in the middle. This CDR3 contains 14 residues. CDR3 bases: TGTGCCATCAGGGGGGATGGGGGGAGGAATGAGCAGTTCTTC. Translated, it gives CAIRGDGGRNEQFF.

This clonotype occurred a few times. The CDR3, as DNA: TGTGCCAGCACCGTAGCGGGGAAGTCGGAGACCCAGTACTTC. Translation gives CASTVAGKSETQYF. The V call is TRBV6-9, the J call TRBJ2-5; 8 bases line up with TRBD2. Germline V gene data show CDR1 as MNHGY and CDR2 as SVAAGI. V was clipped by 7 bases and J by 5 bases; unmatched bases: 9. This CDR3 has 14 residues.

This clonotype was detected many times. J is TRBJ2-7 and V is TRBV24-1; D not certain. V was pared by 5 bases and J by 0 bases, with 16 bases between. The CDR3 is made up of 16 amino acids. The V gene's germline CDR1 is KGHDR and CDR2 SFDVKD. The CDR3 DNA reads as TGTGCCACCAGTGCCCTACCCATACAGAGCTCCTACGAGCAGTACGTC. Translated, it gives CATSALPIQSSYEQYV.

This clonotype has just a few counts. The chain employs TRBV29-1 and TRBJ1-1, with no clear D. The CDR3 consists of 10 residues. Per germline, CDR1 SQVTM and CDR2 ANQGSEA. V lost 5 bases and J lost 5, with 6 bases in between. CDR3 loop: CSVWETEAFF. The CDR3 nucleotides are TGCAGCGTTTGGGAGACTGAAGCTTTCTTT. Looking up the rest from reference TRBV29-1 and TRBJ1-1 gives the full variable domain: SAVISQKPSRDICQRGTSLTIQCQVDSQVTMMFWYRQQPGQSLTLIATANQGSEATYESGFVIDKFPISRPNLTFSTLTVSNMSPEDSSIYLCSVWETEAFFGQGTRLTVV.

This clonotype was recorded a few times. The rearrangement joins TRBV7-2 to TRBJ2-1; TRBD2 matches 10 bases. The germline V gene encodes CDR1 SGHTA and CDR2 FQGNSA. The CDR3 covers 19 residues. The V and J ends lost 4 bases and 4 bases, in that order; junction bases with no gene match: 16. The CDR3 DNA sequence: TGTGCCAGCAGCTCCCCCCGGGGTCTAGCGGGGGCCCAGTACAATGAGCAGTTCTTC. This sequence encodes CASSSPRGLAGAQYNEQFF.

The sample holds a few counts of this clonotype. V usage is TRBV27 and J usage is TRBJ2-2; the match to TRBD1 covers 8 bases. Trimming at V came to 2 bases and at J to 6 bases, leaving 2 bases not matched to a gene. Per the germline V gene, CDR1 is MNHEY and CDR2 is SMNVEV (reference sequence). The CDR3 covers 14 residues. CDR3 sequence: CASSLGQGAGELFF. CDR3 in DNA: TGTGCCAGCAGTTTAGGACAGGGCGCCGGGGAGCTGTTTTTT.

In its sample, this clonotype was seen a few times. The V and J genes are TRBV5-1 and TRBJ2-1, with TRBD2 matching 9 bases. The ends lost 3 bases at V and 3 bases at J; junction bases unmatched: 7. CDR3 size: 16 residues. In germline, CDR1 is SGHRS, CDR2 YFSETQ. The CDR3 sequence: CASSSTAGGLYNEQFF. In DNA, the CDR3 is TGCGCCAGCAGCTCAACGGCGGGGGGGCTCTACAATGAGCAGTTCTTC. Using reference TRBV5-1 and TRBJ2-1 for the parts outside the CDR3, the full variable domain is KAGVTQTPRYLIKTRGQQVTLSCSPISGHRSVSWYQQTPGQGLQFLFEYFSETQRNKGNFPGRFSGRQFSNSRSEMNVSTLELGDSALYLCASSSTAGGLYNEQFFGPGTRLTVL.

The V gene is TRBV9, the J gene TRBJ2-7; the D is unclear. The CDR3 is 10 amino acids. The germline V gene has CDR1 SGDLS and CDR2 YYNGEE. The CDR3 loop is CAPAVSEQYV. The CDR3 DNA sequence: TGTGCTCCAGCAGTTAGCGAGCAGTACGTC.

The rearrangement uses TRBV10-3 and TRBJ2-3, with 10 bases aligning to TRBD2. This CDR3 has 14 residues. Germline V gives CDR1 ENHRY, CDR2 SYGVKD. Losses at the gene ends were 5 bases for V and 4 bases for J; bases not matched to a gene: 3. CDR3 protein: CAISSGGAADTQYF. The CDR3 nucleotides are TGTGCCATCAGTAGCGGGGGGGCCGCAGATACGCAGTATTTT.